This T cell receptor beta chain originates from a study of post-analysis software for immune sequencing data. Notes on the study in general: Five TRBV segments, including TRBV5-6, TRBV5-1 and TRBV20-1, were more frequent in patients than controls.

Unique molecular identifiers were carried by the TCR beta cDNA libraries. TCRdb independently ran MiXCR on the PCR reads; one entry per CDR3 protein. The sample yields 600,000 to 700,000 distinct CDR3 sequences, 59% seen once. This CDR3 comprises 16 residues. J gave up 5 bases and V 3 bases, and 7 bases lay outside the gene matches. Germline CDR1 is LGHNA and CDR2 is YSLEER. This clonotype was recorded a few times. Its antigen is not known. This receptor was obtained from a girl between 2 and 10 years old with multiple sclerosis. J is TRBJ2-5 and V is TRBV4-3, with TRBD2 matching over 12 bases. Sequencing was performed on blood. CDR3 amino acids: CASSQGLAGGLETQYF. The CDR3 bases are TGCGCCAGCAGCCAGGGGCTAGCGGGGGGGCTCGAGACCCAGTACTTC.